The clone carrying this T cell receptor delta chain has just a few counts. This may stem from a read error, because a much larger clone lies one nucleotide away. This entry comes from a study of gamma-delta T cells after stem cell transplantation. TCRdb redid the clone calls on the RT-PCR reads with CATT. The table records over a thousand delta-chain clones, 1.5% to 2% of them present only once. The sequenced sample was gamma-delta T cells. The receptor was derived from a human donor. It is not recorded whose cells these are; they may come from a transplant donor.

CDR3 nucleotide sequence: TGTGCCCGTGATAGACTGGACACCGATAAACTCATCTTT. This encodes CARDRLDTDKLIF. The chain employs TRDV2 and TRDJ1; a possible D gene is TRDD3 (5 bases). The germline CDR1 and CDR2 sequences are GEAIGNYY and EKD. The CDR3 totals 13 residues.